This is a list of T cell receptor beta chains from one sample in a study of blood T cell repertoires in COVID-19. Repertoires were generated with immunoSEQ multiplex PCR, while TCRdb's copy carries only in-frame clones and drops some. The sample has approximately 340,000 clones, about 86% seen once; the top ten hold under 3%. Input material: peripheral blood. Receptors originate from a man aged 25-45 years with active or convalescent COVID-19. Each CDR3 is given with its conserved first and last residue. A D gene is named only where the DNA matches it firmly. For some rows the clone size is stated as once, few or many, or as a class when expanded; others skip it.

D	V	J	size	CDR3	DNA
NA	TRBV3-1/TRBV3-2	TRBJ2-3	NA	CASSQDTGLSTDTQYF	TGTGCCAGCAGCCAAGATACAGGGTTGAGCACAGATACGCAGTATTTT
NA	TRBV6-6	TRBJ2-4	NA	CASSQAGLLAKNIQYF	TGTGCCAGCAGTCAAGCCGGACTTCTAGCCAAAAACATTCAGTACTTC
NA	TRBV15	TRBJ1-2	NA	CATSREGGLGYTF	TGTGCCACCAGCAGAGAGGGGGGTCTGGGCTACACCTTC
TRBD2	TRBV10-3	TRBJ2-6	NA	CAITGGYGANVLTF	TGTGCCATCACCGGGGGGTATGGGGCCAACGTCCTGACTTTC
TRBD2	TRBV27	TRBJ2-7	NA	CASSFGRGGYEQYF	TGTGCCAGCAGTTTTGGTCGGGGGGGGTACGAGCAGTACTTC
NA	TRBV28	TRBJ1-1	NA	CASKRVEAFF	TGTGCCAGCAAGAGGGTTGAAGCTTTCTTT
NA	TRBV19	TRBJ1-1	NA	CASSSADIVNTEAFF	TGTGCCAGTAGTTCCGCGGACATAGTTAACACTGAAGCTTTCTTT
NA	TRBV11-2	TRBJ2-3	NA	CASLGVTSADTQYF	TGTGCCAGCCTGGGAGTCACGAGCGCAGATACGCAGTATTTT
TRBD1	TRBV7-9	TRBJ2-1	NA	CASSSGQGRRDEQFF	TGTGCCAGCAGCTCCGGACAGGGAAGGCGCGATGAGCAGTTCTTC
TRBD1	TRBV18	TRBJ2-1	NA	CASSPGTGDEQFF	TGTGCCAGCTCACCCGGGACAGGGGATGAGCAGTTCTTC
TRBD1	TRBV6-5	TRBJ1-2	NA	CASSYLPRDSYGYTF	TGTGCCAGCAGTTACTTACCCCGGGACAGTTATGGCTACACCTTC
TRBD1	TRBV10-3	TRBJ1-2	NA	CAISESPNRGDGYTF	TGTGCCATCAGTGAGTCTCCGAACAGGGGAGATGGCTACACCTTC
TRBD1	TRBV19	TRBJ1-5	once	CASSTRQGASQPQHF	TGTGCCAGTAGTACCCGACAGGGGGCTTCGCAGCCCCAGCATTTT
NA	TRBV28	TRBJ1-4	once	CASSLGGPLDEKLFF	TGTGCCAGCAGTTTAGGGGGCCCCTTGGATGAAAAACTGTTTTTT
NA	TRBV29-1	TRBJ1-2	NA	CSPQTSGFGGYTF	TGCAGTCCCCAAACCAGTGGGTTCGGGGGCTACACCTTC
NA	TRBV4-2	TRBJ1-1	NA	CASSQPSGWTEAFF	TGTGCCAGCAGCCAACCCTCGGGGTGGACTGAAGCTTTCTTT
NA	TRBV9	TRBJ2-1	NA	CASSVEQGSYNEQFF	TGTGCCAGCAGCGTAGAACAGGGCTCCTACAATGAGCAGTTCTTC
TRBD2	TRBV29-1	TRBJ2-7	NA	CSARLAEEQYF	TGCAGCGCCCGACTAGCGGAGGAGCAGTACTTC
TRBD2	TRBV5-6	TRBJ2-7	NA	CASSLGLAGTYEQYF	TGTGCCAGCAGCTTGGGACTAGCGGGTACCTACGAGCAGTACTTC
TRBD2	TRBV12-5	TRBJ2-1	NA	CASGFWTSGGNEQFF	TGTGCTAGTGGTTTTTGGACTAGCGGGGGGAATGAGCAGTTCTTC
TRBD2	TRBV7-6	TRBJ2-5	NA	CASSLAGGVETQYF	TGTGCCAGCAGCTTAGCGGGGGGGGTTGAGACCCAGTACTTC
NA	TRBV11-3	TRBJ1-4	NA	CASSFRGPTNEKLFF	TGTGCCAGCAGCTTCAGGGGACCAACTAATGAAAAACTGTTTTTT
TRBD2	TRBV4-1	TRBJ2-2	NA	CASSHRAVAGGNTGELFF	TGCGCCAGCAGCCATCGGGCGGTAGCGGGGGGCAACACCGGGGAGCTGTTTTTT
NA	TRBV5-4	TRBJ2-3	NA	CASSPATGGLDTQYF	TGTGCCAGCAGCCCCGCCACCGGGGGGCTCGATACGCAGTATTTT
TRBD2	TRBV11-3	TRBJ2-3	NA	CASSPRLAVLSGPDTQYF	TGTGCCAGCAGCCCCAGACTAGCGGTCCTCTCGGGGCCAGATACGCAGTATTTT
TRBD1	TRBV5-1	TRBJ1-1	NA	CASSLDGQGTEAFF	TGCGCCAGCAGCTTGGACGGACAGGGTACTGAAGCTTTCTTT
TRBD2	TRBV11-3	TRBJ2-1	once	CASSLDSGIGDEQFF	TGTGCCAGCAGCTTAGATAGCGGGATTGGGGATGAGCAGTTCTTC
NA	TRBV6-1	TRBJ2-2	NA	CASSEAGTGELFF	TGTGCCAGCAGTGAAGCCGGGACCGGGGAGCTGTTTTTT
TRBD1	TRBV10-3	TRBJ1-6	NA	CASQGASSYNSPLHF	TGTGCCTCACAGGGGGCTAGCTCCTATAATTCACCCCTCCACTTT
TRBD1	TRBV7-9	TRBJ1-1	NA	CASSPWTGNTEAFF	TGTGCCAGCAGCCCGTGGACAGGGAACACTGAAGCTTTCTTT
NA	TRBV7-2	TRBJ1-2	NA	CASSLDGRSYGYTF	TGTGCCAGCAGCTTAGACGGAAGGAGCTATGGCTACACCTTC
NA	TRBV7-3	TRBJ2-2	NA	CASTRASGVGELFF	TGTGCCAGCACCAGGGCTTCAGGGGTCGGGGAGCTGTTTTTT